This TCR beta chain was identified during a study of cytomegalovirus exposure and HLA in healthy donors. Study-level information: Most genotyped donors, about 81% of roughly 400, had Caucasian-associated genetic ancestry.

Study findings and constraints: Equally common other TCR beta chains were less clonally expanded than HLA-associated ones, a later analysis found. The study listed approximately 160 cytomegalovirus-associated TCR beta chains.

The CDR3 runs to 14 residues. Trimming cost V 2 bases and J 2 bases, with 9 bases left between them. Germline V gene lookup returns CDR1 ENHRY and CDR2 SYGVKD. In this sample, this clone turned up once. As yet, its antigen is unknown. PCR involved 60 Vbeta and 13 Jbeta primers. Per the original data handling: Tens of millions of unique TCR beta chains, some 9.9 million of them shared, were counted by a later analysis. The data were produced by immunoSEQ multiplex PCR, yet TCRdb's version contains in-frame clones alone and is incomplete. That table is the source of V, J and clone size, and D and trimming were worked out from the DNA. The table lists about 150,000 clones, just under 80% of them singletons.

The chain combines TRBV10-3 with TRBJ1-2, with unresolved D. This receptor was identified in a woman aged 50 to 60 in good health and CMV-seropositive. Sequencing input: PBMCs. As DNA, the CDR3 is TGTGCCATCAGTGAGGGGCCGACAAACTATGGCTACACCTTC. Translated, it gives CAISEGPTNYGYTF.